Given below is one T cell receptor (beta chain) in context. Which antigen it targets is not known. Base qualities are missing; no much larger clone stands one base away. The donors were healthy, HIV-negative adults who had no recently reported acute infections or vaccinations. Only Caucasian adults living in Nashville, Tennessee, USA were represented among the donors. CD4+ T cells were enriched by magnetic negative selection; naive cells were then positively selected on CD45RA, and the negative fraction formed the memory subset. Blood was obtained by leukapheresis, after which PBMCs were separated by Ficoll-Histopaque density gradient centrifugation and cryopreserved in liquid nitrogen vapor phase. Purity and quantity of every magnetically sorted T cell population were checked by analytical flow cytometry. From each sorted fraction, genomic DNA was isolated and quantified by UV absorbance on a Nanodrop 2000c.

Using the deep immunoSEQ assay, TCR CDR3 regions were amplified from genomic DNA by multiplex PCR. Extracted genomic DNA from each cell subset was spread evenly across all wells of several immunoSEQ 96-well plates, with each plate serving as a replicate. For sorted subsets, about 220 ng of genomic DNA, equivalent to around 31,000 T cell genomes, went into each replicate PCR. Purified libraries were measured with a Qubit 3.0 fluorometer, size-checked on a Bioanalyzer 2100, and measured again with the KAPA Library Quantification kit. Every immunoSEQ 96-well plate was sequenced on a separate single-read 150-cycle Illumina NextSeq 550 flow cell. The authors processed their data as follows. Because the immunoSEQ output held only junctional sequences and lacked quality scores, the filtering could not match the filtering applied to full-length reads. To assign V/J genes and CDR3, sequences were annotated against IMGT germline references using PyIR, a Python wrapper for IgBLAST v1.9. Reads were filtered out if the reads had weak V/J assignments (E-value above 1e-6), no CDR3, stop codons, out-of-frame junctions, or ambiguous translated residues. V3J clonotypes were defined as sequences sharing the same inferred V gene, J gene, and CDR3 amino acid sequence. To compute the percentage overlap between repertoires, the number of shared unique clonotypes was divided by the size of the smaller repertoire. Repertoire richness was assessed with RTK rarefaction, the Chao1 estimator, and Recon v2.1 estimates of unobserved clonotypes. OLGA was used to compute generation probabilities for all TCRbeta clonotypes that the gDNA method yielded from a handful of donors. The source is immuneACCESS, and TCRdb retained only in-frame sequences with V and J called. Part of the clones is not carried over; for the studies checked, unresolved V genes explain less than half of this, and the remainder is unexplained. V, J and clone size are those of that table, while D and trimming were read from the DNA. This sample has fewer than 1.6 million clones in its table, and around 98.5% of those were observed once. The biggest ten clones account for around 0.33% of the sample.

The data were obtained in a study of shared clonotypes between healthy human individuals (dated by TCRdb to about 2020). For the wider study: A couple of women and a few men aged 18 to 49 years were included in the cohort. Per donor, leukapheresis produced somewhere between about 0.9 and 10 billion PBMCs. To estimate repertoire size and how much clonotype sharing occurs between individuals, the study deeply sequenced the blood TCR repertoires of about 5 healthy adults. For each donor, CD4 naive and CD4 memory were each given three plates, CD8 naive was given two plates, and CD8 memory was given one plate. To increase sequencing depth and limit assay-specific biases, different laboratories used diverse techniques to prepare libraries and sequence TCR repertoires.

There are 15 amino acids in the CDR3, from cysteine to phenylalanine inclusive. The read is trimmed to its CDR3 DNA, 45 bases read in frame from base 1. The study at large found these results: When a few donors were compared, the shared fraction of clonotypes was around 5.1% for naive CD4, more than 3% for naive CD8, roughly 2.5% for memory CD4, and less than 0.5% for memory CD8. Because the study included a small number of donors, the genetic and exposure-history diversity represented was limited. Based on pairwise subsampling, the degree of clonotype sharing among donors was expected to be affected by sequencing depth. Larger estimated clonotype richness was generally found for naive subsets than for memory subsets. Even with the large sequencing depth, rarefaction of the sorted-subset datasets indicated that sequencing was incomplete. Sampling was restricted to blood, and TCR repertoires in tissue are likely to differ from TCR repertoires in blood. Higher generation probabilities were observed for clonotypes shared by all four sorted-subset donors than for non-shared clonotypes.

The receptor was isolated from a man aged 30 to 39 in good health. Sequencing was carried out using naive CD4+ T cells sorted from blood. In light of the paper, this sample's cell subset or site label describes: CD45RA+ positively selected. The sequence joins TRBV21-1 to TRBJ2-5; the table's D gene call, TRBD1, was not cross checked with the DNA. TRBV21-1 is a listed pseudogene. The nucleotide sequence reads TGTGCCAGCAGCACACAGGGACCCTTGGAAGAGACCCAGTACTTC. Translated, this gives CASSTQGPLEETQYF.